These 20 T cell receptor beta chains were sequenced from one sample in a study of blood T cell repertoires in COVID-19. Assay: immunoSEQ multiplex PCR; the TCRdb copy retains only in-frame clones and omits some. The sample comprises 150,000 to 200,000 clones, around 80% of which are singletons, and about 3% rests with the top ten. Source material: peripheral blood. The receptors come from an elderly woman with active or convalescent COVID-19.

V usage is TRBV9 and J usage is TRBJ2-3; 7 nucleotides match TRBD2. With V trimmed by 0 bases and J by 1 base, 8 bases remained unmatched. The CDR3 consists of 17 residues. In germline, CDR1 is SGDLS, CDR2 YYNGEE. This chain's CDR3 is CASSVATLAGGTDTQYF. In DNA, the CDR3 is TGTGCCAGCAGCGTAGCTACCTTAGCGGGTGGCACAGATACGCAGTATTTT.

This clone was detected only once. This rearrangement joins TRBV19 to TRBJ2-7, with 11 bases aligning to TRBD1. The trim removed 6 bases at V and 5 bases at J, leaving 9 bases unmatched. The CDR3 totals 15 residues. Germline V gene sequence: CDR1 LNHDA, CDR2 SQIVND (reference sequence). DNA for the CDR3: TGTGCCAGTAGAACCCATGGACAGGGGGCGGACGAGCAGTACTTC. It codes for CASRTHGQGADEQYF.

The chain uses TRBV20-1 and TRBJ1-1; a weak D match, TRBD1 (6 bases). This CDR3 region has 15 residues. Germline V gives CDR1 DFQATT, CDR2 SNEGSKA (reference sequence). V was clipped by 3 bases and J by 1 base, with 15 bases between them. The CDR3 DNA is TGCAGTGCTAGTTCACCAGGGGCCGGGAACACTGAAGCTTTCTTT. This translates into CSASSPGAGNTEAFF.

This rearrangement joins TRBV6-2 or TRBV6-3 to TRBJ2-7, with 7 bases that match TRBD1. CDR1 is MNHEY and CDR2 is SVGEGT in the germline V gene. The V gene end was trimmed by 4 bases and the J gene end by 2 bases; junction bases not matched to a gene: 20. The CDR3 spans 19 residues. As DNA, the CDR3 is TGTGCCAGCAGTTCCTTTACAGGGGACGATTGGAGATTTCCCTACGAGCAGTACTTC. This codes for CASSSFTGDDWRFPYEQYF.

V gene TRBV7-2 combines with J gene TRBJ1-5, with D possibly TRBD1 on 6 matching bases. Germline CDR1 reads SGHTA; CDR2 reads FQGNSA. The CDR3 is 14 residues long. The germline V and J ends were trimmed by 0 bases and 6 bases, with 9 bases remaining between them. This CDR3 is CASSLAGGGQPQHF. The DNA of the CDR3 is TGTGCCAGCAGCTTAGCGGGAGGGGGTCAGCCCCAGCATTTT.

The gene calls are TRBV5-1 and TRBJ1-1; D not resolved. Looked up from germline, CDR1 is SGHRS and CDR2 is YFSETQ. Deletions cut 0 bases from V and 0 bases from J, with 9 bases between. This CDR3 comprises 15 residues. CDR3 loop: CASSLGSVLNTEAFF. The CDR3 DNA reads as TGCGCCAGCAGCTTGGGTTCAGTGTTGAACACTGAAGCTTTCTTT. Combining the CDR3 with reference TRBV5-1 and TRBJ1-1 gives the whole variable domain KAGVTQTPRYLIKTRGQQVTLSCSPISGHRSVSWYQQTPGQGLQFLFEYFSETQRNKGNFPGRFSGRQFSNSRSEMNVSTLELGDSALYLCASSLGSVLNTEAFFGQGTRLTVV.

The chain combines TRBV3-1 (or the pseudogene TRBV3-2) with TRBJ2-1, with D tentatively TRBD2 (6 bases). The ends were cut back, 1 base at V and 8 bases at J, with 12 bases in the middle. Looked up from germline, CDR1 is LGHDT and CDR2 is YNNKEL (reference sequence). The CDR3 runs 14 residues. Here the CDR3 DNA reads TGTGCCAGCAGCCAAGGGTTCGGGGGTGATGAGCAGTTCTTC. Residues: CASSQGFGGDEQFF.

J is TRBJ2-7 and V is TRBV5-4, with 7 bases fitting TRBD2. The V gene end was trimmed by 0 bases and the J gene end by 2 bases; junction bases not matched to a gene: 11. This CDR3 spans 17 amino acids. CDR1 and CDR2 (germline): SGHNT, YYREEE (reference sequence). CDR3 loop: CASSLAPKTSLTYEQYF. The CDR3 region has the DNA TGTGCCAGCAGCTTGGCTCCGAAGACTAGCCTAACCTACGAGCAGTACTTC.

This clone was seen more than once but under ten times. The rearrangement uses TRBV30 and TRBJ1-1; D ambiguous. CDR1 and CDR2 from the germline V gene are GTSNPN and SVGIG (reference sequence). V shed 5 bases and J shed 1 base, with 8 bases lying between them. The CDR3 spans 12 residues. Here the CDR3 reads CAWGGQNTEAFF. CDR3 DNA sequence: TGTGCCTGGGGTGGGCAGAACACTGAAGCTTTCTTT. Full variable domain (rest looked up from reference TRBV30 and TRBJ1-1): SQTIHQWPATLVQPVGSPLSLECTVEGTSNPNLYWYRQAAGRGLQLLFYSVGIGQISSEVPQNLSASRPQDRQFILSSKKLLLSDSGFYLCAWGGQNTEAFFGQGTRLTVV.

This CDR3 reads CAISVQGTSYEQYF. The DNA for the CDR3 is TGTGCCATCAGTGTACAGGGGACGTCCTACGAGCAGTACTTC. The gene calls are TRBV10-3 and TRBJ2-7, with 7 bases fitting TRBD1. The germline V gene has CDR1 ENHRY and CDR2 SYGVKD. V was pared by 4 bases and J by 1 base, with 4 bases of the junction left unmatched. The CDR3 loop spans 14 amino acids.

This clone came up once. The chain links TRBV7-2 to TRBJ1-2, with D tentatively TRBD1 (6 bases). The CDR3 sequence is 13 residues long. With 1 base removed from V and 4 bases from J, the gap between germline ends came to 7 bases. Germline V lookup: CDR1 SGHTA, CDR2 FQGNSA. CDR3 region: CASSLGTVYGYTF. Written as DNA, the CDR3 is TGTGCCAGCAGCTTAGGGACAGTCTATGGCTACACCTTC.

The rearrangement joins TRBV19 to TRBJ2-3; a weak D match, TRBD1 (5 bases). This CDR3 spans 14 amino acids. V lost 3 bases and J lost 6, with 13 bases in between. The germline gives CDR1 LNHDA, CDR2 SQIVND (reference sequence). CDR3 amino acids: CASSMGPKEDTQYF. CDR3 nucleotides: TGTGCCAGTAGTATGGGGCCAAAGGAGGATACGCAGTATTTT.

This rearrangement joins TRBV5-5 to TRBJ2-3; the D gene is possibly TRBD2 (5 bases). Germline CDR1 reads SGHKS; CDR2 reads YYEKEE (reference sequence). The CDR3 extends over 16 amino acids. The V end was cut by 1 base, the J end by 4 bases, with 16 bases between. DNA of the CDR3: TGTGCCAGCAGCTTGTTGAGTGGGAGTGGGTCAGATACGCAGTATTTT. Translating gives CASSLLSGSGSDTQYF.

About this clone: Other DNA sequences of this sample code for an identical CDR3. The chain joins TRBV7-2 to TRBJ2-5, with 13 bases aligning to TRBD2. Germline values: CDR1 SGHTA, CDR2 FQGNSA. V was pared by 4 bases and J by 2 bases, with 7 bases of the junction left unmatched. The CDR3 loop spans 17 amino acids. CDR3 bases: TGTGCCAGCAGCTCCGGACTAGCGGGGGTTAGGCAAGAGACCCAGTACTTC. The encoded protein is CASSSGLAGVRQETQYF.

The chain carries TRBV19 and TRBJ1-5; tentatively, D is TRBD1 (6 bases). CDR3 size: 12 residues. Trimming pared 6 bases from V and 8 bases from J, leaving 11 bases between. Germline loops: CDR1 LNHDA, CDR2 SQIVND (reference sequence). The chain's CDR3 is CASRTGWKPQHF. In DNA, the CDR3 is TGTGCCAGTAGAACAGGGTGGAAGCCCCAGCATTTT. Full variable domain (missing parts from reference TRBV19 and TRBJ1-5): DGGITQSPKYLFRKEGQNVTLSCEQNLNHDAMYWYRQDPGQGLRLIYYSQIVNDFQKGDIAEGYSVSREKKESFPLTVTSAQKNPTAFYLCASRTGWKPQHFGDGTRLSIL.

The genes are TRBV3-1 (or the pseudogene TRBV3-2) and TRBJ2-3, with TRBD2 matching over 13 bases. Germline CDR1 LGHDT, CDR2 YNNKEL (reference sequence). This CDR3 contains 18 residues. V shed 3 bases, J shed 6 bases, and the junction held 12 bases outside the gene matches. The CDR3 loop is CASSHVLAGGPREDTQYF. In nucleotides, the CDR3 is TGTGCCAGCAGCCACGTACTAGCGGGGGGGCCTCGGGAGGATACGCAGTATTTT.

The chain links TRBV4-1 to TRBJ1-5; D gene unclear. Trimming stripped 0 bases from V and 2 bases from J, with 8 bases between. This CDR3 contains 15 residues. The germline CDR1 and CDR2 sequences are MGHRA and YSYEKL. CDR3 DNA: TGCGCCAGCAGCCAAGATGCACAGCGCAATCAGCCCCAGCATTTT. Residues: CASSQDAQRNQPQHF.

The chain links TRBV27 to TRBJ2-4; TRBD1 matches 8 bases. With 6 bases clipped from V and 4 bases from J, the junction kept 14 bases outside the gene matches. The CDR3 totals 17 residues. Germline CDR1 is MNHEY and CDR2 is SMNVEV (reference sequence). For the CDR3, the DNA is TGTGCCAGCAGACATACTACCGGACAGGGCGCAAAAAACATTCAGTACTTC. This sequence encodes CASRHTTGQGAKNIQYF.

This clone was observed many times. The CDR3 sequence is CASSQDSGVFTDTQYF. The DNA for the CDR3 is TGCGCCAGCAGCCAAGATAGCGGCGTATTCACAGATACGCAGTATTTT. The rearrangement joins TRBV4-1 to TRBJ2-3; tentatively, D is TRBD2 (6 bases). Germline assignment: CDR1 MGHRA and CDR2 YSYEKL. The V gene lost 0 bases and the J gene lost 2 bases, with 12 bases spanning the gap. This CDR3 contains 16 residues.

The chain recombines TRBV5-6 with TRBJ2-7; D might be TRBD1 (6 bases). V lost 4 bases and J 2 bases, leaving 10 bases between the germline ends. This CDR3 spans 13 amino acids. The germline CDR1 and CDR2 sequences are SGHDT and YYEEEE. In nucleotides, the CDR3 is TGTGCCAGCAGCCGGACAGCAACCTACGAGCAGTACTTC. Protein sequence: CASSRTATYEQYF.